This T cell receptor (beta chain) was sequenced in a study of radiotherapy plus CTLA-4 blockade in lung cancer. CDR1 is SGHRS, CDR2 YFSETQ, per germline. This CDR3 is built from 15 residues. V lost 2 bases to trimming and J lost 4 bases; unmatched junction nucleotides: 3. Libraries were prepared by immunoSEQ multiplex PCR; TCRdb keeps only in-frame clonotypes and omits some of them. The sample consists of 12,000 to 15,000 clones, around 70% of them appearing once. The sequenced sample was peripheral blood, obtained from a patient treated with radiotherapy plus ipilimumab. The clonotype was recovered from a human donor with non-small cell lung cancer whose response to radiotherapy plus ipilimumab could not be evaluated. The chain recombines TRBV5-1 with TRBJ2-5; 12 bases map to TRBD2. Here the CDR3 DNA reads TGCGCCAGCAGCTTCGCACTAGCGGGGGGAGAGACCCAGTACTTC. Translating it yields CASSFALAGGETQYF.